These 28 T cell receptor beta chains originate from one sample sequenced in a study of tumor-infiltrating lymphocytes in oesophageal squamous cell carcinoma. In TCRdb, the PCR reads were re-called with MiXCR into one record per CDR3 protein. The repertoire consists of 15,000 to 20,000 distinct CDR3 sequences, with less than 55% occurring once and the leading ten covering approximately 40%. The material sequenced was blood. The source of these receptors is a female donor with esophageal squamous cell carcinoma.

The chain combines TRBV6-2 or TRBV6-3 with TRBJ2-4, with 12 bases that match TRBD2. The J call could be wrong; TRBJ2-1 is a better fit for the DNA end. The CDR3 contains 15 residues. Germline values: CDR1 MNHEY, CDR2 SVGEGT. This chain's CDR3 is CASSDKTSGSYEQFF. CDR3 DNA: TGTGCCAGCAGTGATAAGACTAGCGGGAGTTATGAGCAGTTCTTC.

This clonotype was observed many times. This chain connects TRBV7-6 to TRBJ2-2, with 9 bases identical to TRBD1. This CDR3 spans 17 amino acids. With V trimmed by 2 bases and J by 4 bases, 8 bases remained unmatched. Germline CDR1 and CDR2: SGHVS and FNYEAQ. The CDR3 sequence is CASSLRAPTGGTGELFF. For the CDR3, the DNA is TGTGCCAGCAGCTTAAGGGCTCCGACAGGGGGCACCGGGGAGCTGTTTTTT.

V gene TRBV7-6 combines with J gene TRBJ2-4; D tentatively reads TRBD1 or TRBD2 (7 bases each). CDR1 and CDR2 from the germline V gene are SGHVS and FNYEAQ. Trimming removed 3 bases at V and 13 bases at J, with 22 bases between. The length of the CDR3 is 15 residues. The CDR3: CASSFRDSGDYEQYF. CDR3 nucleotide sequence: TGTGCCAGCAGCTTCCGGGACAGCGGGGACTATGAGCAGTACTTC. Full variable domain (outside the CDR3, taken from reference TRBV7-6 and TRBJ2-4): GAGVSQSPRYKVTKRGQDVALRCDPISGHVSLYWYRQALGQGPEFLTYFNYEAQQDKSGLPNDRFSAERPEGSISTLTIQRTEQRDSAMYRCASSFRDSGDYEQYFGAGTRLSVL.

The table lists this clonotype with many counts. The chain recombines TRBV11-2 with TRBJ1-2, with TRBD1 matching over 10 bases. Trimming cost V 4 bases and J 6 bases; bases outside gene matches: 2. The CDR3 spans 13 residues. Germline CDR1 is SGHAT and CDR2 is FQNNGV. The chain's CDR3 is CASSSTGGNGYTF. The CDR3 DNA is TGTGCCAGCAGCTCGACAGGGGGCAATGGCTACACCTTC.

As DNA, the CDR3 is TGTGCCAGCAGTGAAGACAGGGGGACCTACGAGCAGTACTTC. Its protein product is CASSEDRGTYEQYF. V usage is TRBV6-1 and J usage is TRBJ2-3, with 8 positions matching TRBD1. The end of the DNA aligns better with TRBJ2-7, so the J call may be wrong. Germline V CDR1 and CDR2: MNHNS, SASEGT. The CDR3 covers 14 residues.

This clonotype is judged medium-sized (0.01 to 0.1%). CDR3 in DNA: TGTGCCAGCAGCTTAAGGGGGACAGGGGATGGCTACACCTTC. This translates into CASSLRGTGDGYTF. V and J are TRBV7-3 and TRBJ1-2, with 10 positions matching TRBD1. The CDR3 is made up of 14 amino acids. J lost 6 bases, V lost 1 base, and 2 bases had no gene match. CDR1 is SGHTA and CDR2 is FQGTGA in the germline V gene.

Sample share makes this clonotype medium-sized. The CDR3 DNA follows: TGTGCCAGCAGCTTATCACGCACAGATACGCAGTATTTT. Amino acid sequence: CASSLSRTDTQYF. V usage is TRBV7-3 and J usage is TRBJ2-3; no reliable D call. The length of the CDR3 is 13 residues. V lost 2 bases to trimming and J lost 1 base, with 4 bases between them. Germline V gene lookup returns CDR1 SGHTA and CDR2 FQGTGA.

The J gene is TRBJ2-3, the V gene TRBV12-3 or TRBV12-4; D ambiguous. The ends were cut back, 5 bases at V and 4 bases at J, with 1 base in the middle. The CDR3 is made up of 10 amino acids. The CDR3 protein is CASSADTQYF. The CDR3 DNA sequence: TGTGCCAGCAGTGCAGATACGCAGTATTTT.

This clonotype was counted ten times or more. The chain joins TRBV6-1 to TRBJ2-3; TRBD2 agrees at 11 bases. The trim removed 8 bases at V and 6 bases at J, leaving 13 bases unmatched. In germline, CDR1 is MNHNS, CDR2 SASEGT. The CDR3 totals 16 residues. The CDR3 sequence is CASGPGLAARGDTQYF. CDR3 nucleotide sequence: TGTGCCAGCGGACCGGGACTAGCGGCCCGAGGGGATACGCAGTATTTT.

CDR3 region: CASSPSRGLAAQFF. In DNA form, the CDR3 reads TGTGCCAGCAGCCCGAGCAGGGGTTTAGCTGCCCAGTTCTTC. The chain links TRBV3-1 to TRBJ2-1, with a tentative D call TRBD1 (6 bases). This CDR3 has 14 amino acids. Trimming removed 4 bases from V and 13 bases from J, with 20 bases in between. Germline V gene lookup returns CDR1 LGHDT and CDR2 YNNKEL (reference sequence).

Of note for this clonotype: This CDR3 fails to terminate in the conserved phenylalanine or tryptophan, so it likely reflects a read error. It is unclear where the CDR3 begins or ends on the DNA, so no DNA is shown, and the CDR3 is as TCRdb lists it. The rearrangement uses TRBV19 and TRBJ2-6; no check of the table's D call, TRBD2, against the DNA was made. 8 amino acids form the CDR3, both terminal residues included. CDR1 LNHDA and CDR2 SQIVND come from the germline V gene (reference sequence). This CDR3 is CASTVAGA.

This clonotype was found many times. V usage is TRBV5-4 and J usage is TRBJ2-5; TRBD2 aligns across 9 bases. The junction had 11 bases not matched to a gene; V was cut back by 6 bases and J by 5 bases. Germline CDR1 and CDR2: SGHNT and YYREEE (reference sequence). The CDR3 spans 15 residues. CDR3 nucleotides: TGTGCCAGCACCCTCTGGCGGGGGGGCGGGGAGACCCAGTACTTC. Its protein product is CASTLWRGGGETQYF.

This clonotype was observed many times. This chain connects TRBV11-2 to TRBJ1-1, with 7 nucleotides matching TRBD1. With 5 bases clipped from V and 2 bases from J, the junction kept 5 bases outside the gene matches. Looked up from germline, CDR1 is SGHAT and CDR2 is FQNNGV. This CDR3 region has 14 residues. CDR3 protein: CASSTYRGNTEAFF. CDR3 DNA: TGTGCCAGCAGCACCTACAGGGGTAACACTGAAGCTTTCTTT.

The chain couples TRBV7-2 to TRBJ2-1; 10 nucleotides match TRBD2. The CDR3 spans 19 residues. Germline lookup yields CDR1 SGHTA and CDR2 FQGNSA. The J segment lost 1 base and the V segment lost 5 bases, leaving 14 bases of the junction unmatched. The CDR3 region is CASSHPRSSGSDSYNEQFF. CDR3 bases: TGTGCCAGCAGCCATCCCCGTTCTAGCGGGAGTGATTCCTACAATGAGCAGTTCTTC. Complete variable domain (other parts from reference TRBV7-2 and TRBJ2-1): GAGVSQSPSNKVTEKGKDVELRCDPISGHTALYWYRQSLGQGLEFLIYFQGNSAPDKSGLPSDRFSAERTGGSVSTLTIQRTQQEDSAVYLCASSHPRSSGSDSYNEQFFGPGTRLTVL.

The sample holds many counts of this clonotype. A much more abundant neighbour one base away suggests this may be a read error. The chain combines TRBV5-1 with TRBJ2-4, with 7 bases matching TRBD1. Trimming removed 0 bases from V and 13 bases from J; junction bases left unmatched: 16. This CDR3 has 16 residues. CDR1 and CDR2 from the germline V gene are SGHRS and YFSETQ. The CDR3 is CASSLAGQASYNEQYF. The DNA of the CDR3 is TGCGCCAGCAGCTTGGCAGGACAGGCCTCCTACAATGAGCAGTACTTC.

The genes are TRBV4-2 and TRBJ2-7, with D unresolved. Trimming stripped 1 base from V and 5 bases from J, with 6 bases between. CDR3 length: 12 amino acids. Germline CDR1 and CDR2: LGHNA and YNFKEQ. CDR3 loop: CASSQVSHEQYF. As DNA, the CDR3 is TGTGCCAGCAGCCAAGTTTCCCACGAGCAGTACTTC.

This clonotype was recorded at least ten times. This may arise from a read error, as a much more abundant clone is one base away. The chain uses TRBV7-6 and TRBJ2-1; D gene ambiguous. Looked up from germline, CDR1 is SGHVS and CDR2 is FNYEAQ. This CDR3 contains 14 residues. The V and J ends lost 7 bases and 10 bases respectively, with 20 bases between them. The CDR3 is CASNYTTVSYEQFF. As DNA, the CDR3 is TGTGCCAGCAACTATACCACGGTCTCCTACGAGCAGTTCTTC.

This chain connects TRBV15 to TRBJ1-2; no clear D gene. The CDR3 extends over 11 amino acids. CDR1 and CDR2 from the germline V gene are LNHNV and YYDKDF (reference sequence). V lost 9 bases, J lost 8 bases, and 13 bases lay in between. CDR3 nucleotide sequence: TGTGCCACGTCGCCGGGCAGGGGCTACACCTTC. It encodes CATSPGRGYTF.

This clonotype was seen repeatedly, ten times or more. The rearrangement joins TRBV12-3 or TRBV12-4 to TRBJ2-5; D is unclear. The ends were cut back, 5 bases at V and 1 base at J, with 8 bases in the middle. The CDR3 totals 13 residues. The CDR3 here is CASSRVPQETQYF. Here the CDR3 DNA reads TGTGCCAGCAGTAGAGTTCCCCAAGAGACCCAGTACTTC.

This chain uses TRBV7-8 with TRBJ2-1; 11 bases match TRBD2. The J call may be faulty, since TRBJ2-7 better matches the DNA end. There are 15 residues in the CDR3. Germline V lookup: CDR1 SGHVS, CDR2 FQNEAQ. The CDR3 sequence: CASSRLAGGGWEQYF. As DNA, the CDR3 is TGTGCCAGCAGCCGGCTAGCGGGAGGTGGCTGGGAGCAGTACTTC.

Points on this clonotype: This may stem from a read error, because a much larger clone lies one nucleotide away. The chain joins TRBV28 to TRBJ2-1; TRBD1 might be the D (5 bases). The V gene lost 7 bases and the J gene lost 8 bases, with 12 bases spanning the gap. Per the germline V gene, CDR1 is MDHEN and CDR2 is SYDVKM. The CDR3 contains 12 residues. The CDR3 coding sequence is TGTGCCAGCACCCGCGCAGGGTATGAGCAGTTCTTC. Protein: CASTRAGYEQFF.

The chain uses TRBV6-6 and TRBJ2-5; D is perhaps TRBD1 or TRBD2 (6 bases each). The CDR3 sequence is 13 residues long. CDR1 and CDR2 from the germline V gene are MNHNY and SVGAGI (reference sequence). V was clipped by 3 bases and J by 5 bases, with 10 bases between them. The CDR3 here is CASSYWGAETQYF. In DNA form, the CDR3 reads TGTGCCAGCAGTTATTGGGGGGCGGAGACCCAGTACTTC.

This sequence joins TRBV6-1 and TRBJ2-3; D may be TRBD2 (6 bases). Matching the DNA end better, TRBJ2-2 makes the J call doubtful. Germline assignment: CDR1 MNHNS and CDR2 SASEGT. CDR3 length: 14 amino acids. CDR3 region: CASSLDGSTGELFF. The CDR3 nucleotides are TGTGCCAGCAGCCTGGACGGGAGCACCGGGGAGCTGTTTTTT.

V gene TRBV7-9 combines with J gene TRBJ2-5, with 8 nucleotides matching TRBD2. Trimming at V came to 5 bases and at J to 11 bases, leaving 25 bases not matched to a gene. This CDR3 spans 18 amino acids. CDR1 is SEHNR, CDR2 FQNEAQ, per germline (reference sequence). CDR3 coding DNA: TGTGCCAGCAGCCGCCTCCCAACACTAGCGGAAGACGGCCATGAGCAGTACTTC. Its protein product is CASSRLPTLAEDGHEQYF.

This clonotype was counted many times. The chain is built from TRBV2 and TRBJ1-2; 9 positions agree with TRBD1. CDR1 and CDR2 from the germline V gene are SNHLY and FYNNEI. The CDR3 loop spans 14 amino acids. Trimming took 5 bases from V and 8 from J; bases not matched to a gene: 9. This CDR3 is CASSPDRGKKGYTF. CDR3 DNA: TGTGCCAGCAGTCCGGACAGGGGAAAGAAGGGCTACACCTTC. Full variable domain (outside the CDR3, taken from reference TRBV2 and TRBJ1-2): EPEVTQTPSHQVTQMGQEVILRCVPISNHLYFYWYRQILGQKVEFLVSFYNNEISEKSEIFDDQFSVERPDGSNFTLKIRSTKLEDSAMYFCASSPDRGKKGYTFGSGTRLTVV.

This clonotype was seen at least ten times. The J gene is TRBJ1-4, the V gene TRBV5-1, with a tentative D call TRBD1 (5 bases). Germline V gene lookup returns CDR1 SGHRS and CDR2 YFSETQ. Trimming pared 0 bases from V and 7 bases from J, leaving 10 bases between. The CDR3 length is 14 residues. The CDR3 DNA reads TGCGCCAGCAGCTTGGGGGTTGGGGGTGAAAAACTGTTTTTT. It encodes CASSLGVGGEKLFF.

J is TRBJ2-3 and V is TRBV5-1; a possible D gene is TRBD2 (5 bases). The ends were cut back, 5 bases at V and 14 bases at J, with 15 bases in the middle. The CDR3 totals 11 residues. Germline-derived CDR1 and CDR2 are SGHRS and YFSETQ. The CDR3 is CASRLTGELYF. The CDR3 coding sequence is TGCGCCAGCAGGCTTACCGGGGAGCTGTATTTT.

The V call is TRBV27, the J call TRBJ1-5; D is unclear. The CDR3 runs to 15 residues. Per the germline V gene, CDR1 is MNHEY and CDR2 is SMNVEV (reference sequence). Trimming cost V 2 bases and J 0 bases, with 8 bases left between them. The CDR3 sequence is CASSLVRDSNQPQHF. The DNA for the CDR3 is TGTGCCAGCAGTTTAGTTAGGGATAGCAATCAGCCCCAGCATTTT.